These T cell receptor beta chains were read from a single sample in a study of long-term antiretroviral therapy in people with HIV. Assay: immunoSEQ multiplex PCR; the TCRdb copy retains only in-frame clones and omits some. The data show 15,000 to 20,000 clones, roughly 90% seen once. The sequenced sample was unsorted PBMCs, obtained 0.7 years before starting antiretroviral therapy. Source of these receptors: a man in his fifties with HIV. CDR3s include the opening cysteine and the closing phenylalanine or tryptophan. A D gene is named only where the DNA matches it firmly. The size field is filled for only some rows; it gives once, few, many or a size class.

>-|TRBV5-4|TRBJ2-3|TRBD2|18
CASSFVGGWGLDGDTQYF
TGTGCCAGCAGCTTTGTGGGAGGGTGGGGACTAGATGGAGATACGCAGTATTTT
>-|TRBV7-6|TRBJ2-7|-|15
CASSLDEGLSYEQYF
TGTGCCAGCAGCCTCGACGAAGGGTTATCCTACGAGCAGTACTTC
>-|TRBV7-8|TRBJ1-1|-|13
CASSAQRNTEAFF
TGTGCCAGCAGCGCCCAGAGGAACACTGAAGCTTTCTTT
>-|TRBV10-3|TRBJ2-3|-|13
CAISSASTDTQYF
TGTGCCATATCTAGCGCTAGCACAGATACGCAGTATTTT
>-|TRBV7-8|TRBJ2-2|TRBD1|13
CASSQNRGRELFF
TGTGCCAGCAGCCAGAACAGGGGGAGGGAGCTGTTTTTT
>-|TRBV12-5|TRBJ2-5|-|13
CASGLAGVETQYF
TGTGCTAGTGGTCTCGCAGGGGTGGAGACCCAGTACTTC
>-|TRBV19|TRBJ2-7|-|14
CASSKGGGTYEQYF
TGTGCCAGTAGTAAGGGCGGGGGCACCTACGAGCAGTACTTC
>-|TRBV10-2|TRBJ2-6|-|18
CASSGQSWTLSGANVLTF
TGCGCCAGCAGTGGACAGTCATGGACGCTATCTGGGGCCAACGTCCTGACTTTC
>-|TRBV9|TRBJ1-4|TRBD1|15
CASSDPRDRVGKLFF
TGTGCCAGCAGCGACCCACGGGACAGGGTCGGAAAACTGTTTTTT
>-|TRBV7-7|TRBJ2-5|-|13
CASSTGGVETQYF
TGTGCTAGCAGCACTGGGGGCGTAGAGACCCAGTACTTC
>-|TRBV5-5|TRBJ2-7|-|15
CASSLAGAHTYEQYF
TGTGCCAGCAGCTTGGCAGGGGCACACACATACGAGCAGTACTTC
>-|TRBV5-1|TRBJ1-2|-|15
CASSLVGHKDYGYTF
TGCGCCAGCAGCTTGGTAGGACATAAAGACTATGGCTACACCTTC
>once|TRBV4-1|TRBJ2-5|-|14
CASSQDRDQETQYF
TGCGCCAGCAGCCAAGACAGGGACCAAGAGACCCAGTACTTC
>-|TRBV7-2|TRBJ1-5|-|14
CASSLGGVGQPQHF
TGTGCCAGCAGCTTAGGGGGGGTTGGGCAGCCCCAGCATTTT
>-|TRBV18|TRBJ2-1|-|14
CASSPADSRVKQFF
TGTGCCAGCTCACCGGCGGACTCACGGGTAAAGCAGTTCTTC
>-|TRBV7-3|TRBJ2-3|-|13
CASSLNPADTQYF
TGTGCCAGCAGCTTAAATCCGGCAGATACGCAGTATTTT
>-|TRBV5-4|TRBJ1-5|TRBD1|16
CASSLGPTGSNQPQHF
TGTGCCAGCAGCTTGGGCCCGACAGGGAGCAATCAGCCCCAGCATTTT
>-|TRBV7-9|TRBJ2-4|-|19
CASSLGRSVGLTFLNIQYF
TGTGCCAGCAGCTTAGGGCGTTCGGTGGGGCTGACCTTCTTAAACATTCAGTACTTC
>-|TRBV5-6|TRBJ1-2|-|13
CASSSHAPYGYTF
TGTGCCAGCAGCTCTCATGCCCCATATGGCTACACCTTC
>-|TRBV18|TRBJ2-7|TRBD2|16
CASSPPSGGALYEQYF
TGTGCCAGCTCACCACCAAGCGGGGGGGCCCTCTACGAGCAGTACTTC
>-|TRBV10-3|TRBJ1-2|-|13
CAISEAGDYGYTF
TGTGCCATCAGTGAGGCGGGAGACTATGGCTACACCTTC
>-|TRBV2|TRBJ1-1|-|12
CASSTMNTEAFF
TGTGCCAGCAGTACCATGAACACTGAAGCTTTCTTT
>-|TRBV5-1|TRBJ1-1|-|14
CASSIQGQNTEAFF
TGCGCCAGCAGCATCCAGGGGCAGAACACTGAAGCTTTCTTT
>once|TRBV9|TRBJ1-2|-|11
CASGTQYGYTF
TGTGCCAGCGGGACGCAATATGGCTACACCTTC
>-|TRBV9|TRBJ1-2|-|14
CASSVLTGNYGYTF
TGTGCCAGCAGCGTTCTGACTGGGAACTATGGCTACACCTTC
>-|TRBV11-1|TRBJ2-4|TRBD1|16
CASSLSGQLAKNIQYF
TGTGCCAGCAGCTTATCGGGACAGCTAGCCAAAAACATTCAGTACTTC
>-|TRBV14|TRBJ2-2|TRBD1|16
CASSHGTGEYTGELFF
TGTGCCAGCAGCCATGGGACAGGGGAATATACCGGGGAGCTGTTTTTT
>-|TRBV2|TRBJ2-2|-|12
CASSDDTGELFF
TGTGCCAGCAGTGACGATACCGGGGAGCTGTTTTTT
>-|TRBV18|TRBJ1-1|-|15
CASSLGTVTNTEAFF
TGTGCCAGCTCACTTGGAACTGTCACGAACACTGAAGCTTTCTTT
>-|TRBV10-2|TRBJ1-6|TRBD1|16
CASRATGDSYNSPLHF
TGCGCCAGCAGGGCTACAGGGGATTCCTATAATTCACCCCTCCACTTT
>-|TRBV5-3|TRBJ1-1|-|16
CARSLWVGRGGTEAFF
TGTGCCAGAAGCTTGTGGGTTGGCAGGGGAGGCACTGAAGCTTTCTTT
>-|TRBV25-1|TRBJ2-3|-|16
CASSDLGQLGLLTQYF
TGTGCCAGCAGTGATCTCGGACAGCTCGGGCTGTTGACGCAGTATTTT
>-|TRBV10-2|TRBJ1-1|-|13
CASSGAGGTEAFF
TGCGCCAGCAGTGGAGCAGGTGGGACTGAAGCTTTCTTT
>-|TRBV7-2|TRBJ2-5|TRBD1|14
CASSNNRGLETQYF
TGTGCCAGCAGCAATAACAGGGGTTTGGAGACCCAGTACTTC
>once|TRBV7-9|TRBJ1-2|TRBD1|17
CASSLGGSGQGAGGYTF
TGTGCCAGCAGCTTAGGGGGATCCGGACAGGGGGCTGGCGGCTACACCTTC
>few|TRBV11-2|TRBJ2-2|TRBD1|15
CASSTLRGRTGELFF
TGTGCCAGCAGCACCTTGAGGGGGCGCACCGGGGAGCTGTTTTTT
>-|TRBV18|TRBJ1-1|TRBD1|15
CASSPMTGGETEAFF
TGTGCCAGCTCACCCATGACAGGGGGCGAAACTGAAGCTTTCTTT
>-|TRBV7-9|TRBJ2-1|TRBD2|16
CASTGRYSGSYNEQFF
TGTGCCAGCACCGGGAGGTATAGCGGTTCCTACAATGAGCAGTTCTTC
>-|TRBV19|TRBJ1-4|-|15
CASSTYAATNEKLFF
TGTGCCAGTAGTACTTACGCTGCAACTAATGAAAAACTGTTTTTT
>-|TRBV6-1|TRBJ2-5|-|14
CATHHPTGIETQYF
TGTGCCACCCATCACCCGACGGGTATAGAGACCCAGTACTTC
>-|TRBV7-2|TRBJ2-1|-|13
CASSPSTPNEQFF
TGTGCCAGCAGCCCCTCTACCCCCAATGAGCAGTTCTTC
>once|TRBV18|TRBJ2-5|TRBD1|13
CASSKDRDETQYF
TGTGCCAGCTCTAAGGACAGGGACGAGACCCAGTACTTC
>-|TRBV18|TRBJ2-1|TRBD2|15
CASSKLAGVRDEQFF
TGTGCCAGCTCCAAACTAGCGGGAGTAAGGGATGAGCAGTTCTTC
>once|TRBV6-5|TRBJ2-7|TRBD1|15
CASSPPRDRAYEQYF
TGTGCCAGCAGTCCCCCCCGGGACAGGGCCTACGAGCAGTACTTC
>-|TRBV7-2|TRBJ2-7|-|15
CASSLTRTTSYEQYF
TGTGCCAGCAGCTTAACTAGAACGACTTCCTACGAGCAGTACTTC
>-|TRBV5-1|TRBJ2-1|-|15
CASSVGSVTYNEQFF
TGCGCCAGCAGCGTAGGGAGTGTCACCTACAATGAGCAGTTCTTC
>-|TRBV10-3|TRBJ1-2|TRBD1|12
CAISDRGEGYTF
TGTGCCATCAGTGACAGGGGGGAAGGCTACACCTTC
>-|TRBV5-1|TRBJ2-1|-|17
CASSLLVGVSSYNEQFF
TGCGCCAGCAGCTTACTGGTGGGCGTGAGCTCCTACAATGAGCAGTTCTTC
>-|TRBV5-1|TRBJ2-7|TRBD2|15
CASSQNGRAPYEQYF
TGCGCCAGCAGCCAGAACGGGAGGGCGCCCTACGAGCAGTACTTC
>-|TRBV29-1|TRBJ1-1|-|13
CSVEGTLNTEAFF
TGCAGCGTCGAGGGGACGCTTAACACTGAAGCTTTCTTT
>-|TRBV5-1|TRBJ1-1|-|11
CASSFNTEAFF
TGCGCCAGCAGCTTCAACACTGAAGCTTTCTTT
>-|TRBV5-1|TRBJ1-1|-|14
CASSLTYLNTEAFF
TGCGCCAGCAGCCTGACATATCTGAACACTGAAGCTTTCTTT
>-|TRBV6-5|TRBJ2-5|TRBD1|14
CASREWTGIETQYF
TGTGCCAGCAGGGAATGGACAGGGATCGAGACCCAGTACTTC